Detailed here is one TCR beta chain. Its antigen remains unidentified. This sequence may be a read error, since a much larger clone differs from it by one base. The record originates from a study of shared clonotypes between healthy human individuals. Regarding the study as a whole: Genetic and exposure-history diversity was limited by the small donor number.

Deep-level assay runs were performed. Authors' processing steps: ImmunoSEQ output held junction-only sequences without quality scores, so filtering differed. TCRdb keeps only in-frame clones here, not all; method: immunoSEQ multiplex PCR. D and trimming were read from the DNA, whereas the V and J calls and clone size are those reported in that table. The repertoire has about 550,000 clones, 95% of them found once; the top ten carry about 0.11%. In the naive CD8 group, cells lacked CD45RO and were positively selected for CCR7, so terminally differentiated effector memory CD45RA+ cells were left out. CDR1 is SGHNT and CDR2 is YENEEA in the germline V gene. Trimming removed 0 bases from V and 4 bases from J, with 0 bases in between. The CDR3 length is 11 residues.

The genes are TRBV11-3 and TRBJ2-5; D remains unclear. The source is a woman under 40 in good health. The sequencing sample was made of naive CD8+ T cells sorted from blood. The CDR3 sequence is CASSLEETQYF. CDR3 nucleotides: TGTGCCAGCAGCTTAGAAGAGACCCAGTACTTC.